This T cell receptor beta chain is from a study of cytomegalovirus exposure and HLA in healthy donors. Regarding donors, all were healthy bone marrow donors. This clone was picked up a small number of times. Its cognate antigen is unknown. Study-wide results and caveats: Sequencing depth roughly uniform across donors was assumed in presence/absence analyses. Several of the most significant clusters were apparently associated with common viral pathogens in a later analysis.

In germline, CDR1 is SQVTM, CDR2 ANQGSEA. The CDR3 sequence is 13 residues long. The trim removed 6 bases at V and 5 bases at J, leaving 5 bases unmatched. The PCR had 60 Vbeta and 13 Jbeta primers. This table comes from immunoSEQ multiplex PCR, and its TCRdb copy is limited to in-frame clones, with some not included. There are 150,000 or so clones in the sample; 76% occur only once, and about 3.1% lies in the top ten. The sequence derives from a male donor in good health and CMV-seronegative. The sequenced sample consisted of PBMCs. The chain carries TRBV29-1 and TRBJ1-5; 9 positions match TRBD1. The CDR3 nucleotides read TGCAGCGTCGGCGGACAGGGGTATCAGCCCCAGCATTTT. Its translation: CSVGGQGYQPQHF.